This TCR beta chain was recovered during a study of T cells in Graves' hyperthyroidism and ophthalmopathy (dated by TCRdb to between 2017 and 2020). Describing the broader study: Peripheral blood samples were taken at initial diagnosis, before any treatment was given. TCR V-J signatures able to tell the groups apart were searched for in a discovery cohort of 100 patients, of whom over 40 had Graves' ophthalmopathy and around 56 had stable Graves' hyperthyroidism. Prospective prediction of ophthalmopathy was tested in an independent validation cohort consisting of 18 to 20 hyperthyroidism patients and about 17 patients who later progressed to ophthalmopathy. The 100 or so discovery patients were divided at random into training and test sets in a 7:3 ratio. The study also compared thyroid tissue and blood T-cell repertoires from roughly 6 Graves' hyperthyroidism patients. Once sampling was done, hyperthyroidism patients were given methimazole at a starting dose of 30 mg daily, whereas ophthalmopathy patients were given high-dose intravenous methylprednisolone. The paper describes TCR Vbeta CDR3 sequencing of 140 or so peripheral blood samples, made up of about 40 ophthalmopathy patients, approximately 76 hyperthyroidism patients and 17 progressor patients. The paper's findings and limits, for the study overall: No statistical method was used to set the sample size in advance, and investigators knew the group allocation. In validation, the model predicted progression to ophthalmopathy with approximately 70% sensitivity and around 72% specificity, a median of 6.5 months before onset. In cross-validation, a model built on a 13 V-J signature told ophthalmopathy apart from stable hyperthyroidism with approximately 90% sensitivity and around 81% specificity, and in testing the same model reached 80%/75%. Blood samples also contained most of the expanded thyroid clonotypes (frequency above 0.001), which suggests that blood repertoires may reflect thyroid immune responses.

V was cut back by 2 bases and J by 4 bases, leaving a gap of 6 bases between them. For CDR1 and CDR2, the germline V gene lists MGHDK and SYGVNS. Its CDR3 holds 13 amino acids, cysteine through phenylalanine. Only the CDR3 portion is preserved as DNA: 39 bases, with reading frame beginning at the first base. The table lists this clonotype with a few counts. Its antigen has not been determined. No clone much larger than this one lies a single base away; base qualities are absent. TCR beta CDR3 regions were amplified from RNA transcripts. A first-round RT-PCR of the TCR CDR3 used the HTBI primer set with the Qiagen OneStep RT-PCR kit. A second multiplex PCR round built the libraries, followed by size selection and purification. Sequencing of the libraries was done on an Illumina HiSeq2000 using paired-end 100 bp reads. As for how the authors treated the data: SOAPnuke was used to process the raw data, with reads discarded if the reads contained adapters or uncalled bases, had a mean Phred below 15, or lacked an exact constant-primer or identifier match. COPE v1.2.5 was used to merge the high-quality paired reads, and each unique nucleotide sequence was defined as a clonotype. MiTCR v1.1 was used to align clonotypes to the IMGT TRBV, TRBD and TRBJ reference segments. Analysis was restricted to V-J combinations with a frequency above 0.0001, which covered roughly 99% of repertoires. A TCS score was defined as the ratio of F50 (clonal expansion) to E x V (chaos), with BLOSUM62-based TCRdist applied between CDR3 peptides within each V-J. Welch's t-statistics and random forest reduced 514 V-J features to roughly 13, which were used in a naive Bayes classifier (R e1071). TCRdb's own reprocessing of the public reads used fastp at Q25 and MiXCR and kept productive beta chains. Rows are unified per CDR3 protein, each entry keeping the most common DNA and genes. TCRdb, not the authors, supplied the V and J calls. This sample is represented by 600,000 or so distinct CDR3 sequences; 16% of them were singletons. The ten largest clones represent approximately 3.9% of the sample.

Stable Graves' hyperthyroidism was defined as no progression to ophthalmopathy during 18 months of follow-up. Hyperthyroidism patients were newly diagnosed, with disease duration under 2 months, and aged 18 to 65 years. Exclusion was applied to patients with uncontrolled infections, other autoimmune diseases, pregnancy or lactation. Diagnoses were established on the basis of clinical symptoms, serum thyroxine and TRAb, thyroid ultrasound, and orbital computed tomography. PBMCs were isolated from around 10 ml of fresh peripheral blood by Ficoll-Paque density gradient centrifugation. Total RNA was extracted with Trizol reagent, and quality was checked on an Agilent 2100 Bioanalyzer.

The source is a woman in her twenties or thirties with Graves' hyperthyroidism. Here the chain combines TRBV25-1 and TRBJ1-5; the D gene is not confidently resolved. The sequenced material came from blood. Here is the DNA: TGTGCCAGCAGTGAACTCCCTAATCAGCCCCAGCATTTT. Its coded protein is CASSELPNQPQHF.